Presented here are 30 T cell receptor beta chains from one specimen sequenced in a study of cytomegalovirus exposure and HLA in healthy donors. Use of 60 Vbeta and 13 Jbeta primers characterized the PCR. Using immunoSEQ multiplex PCR, the repertoire was profiled, and TCRdb retains in-frame clones only, with some absent. The listing contains about 62,000 clones. Material: PBMCs. The receptors shown here come from a man aged 25-45 years in good health and CMV-seropositive.

The V call is TRBV18, the J call TRBJ1-5; D is unclear. Germline lookup yields CDR1 KGHSH and CDR2 LQKENI. Trimming pared 4 bases from V and 2 bases from J, leaving 15 bases between. CDR3 size: 16 residues. The CDR3 sequence: CASSQTSGIRNQPQHF. CDR3 bases: TGTGCCAGCTCACAAACATCAGGTATTCGCAATCAGCCCCAGCATTTT.

The rearrangement uses TRBV9 and TRBJ2-3, with D possibly TRBD1 on 7 matching bases. There are 15 residues in the CDR3. The V and J ends lost 3 bases and 4 bases respectively, with 15 bases between them. Germline CDR1 and CDR2: SGDLS and YYNGEE. CDR3 DNA sequence: TGTGCCAGCAGCGCGGAGGGGGCGCGCGCAGATACGCAGTATTTT. It specifies CASSAEGARADTQYF.

The chain carries TRBV19 and TRBJ1-2, with D uncertain. This CDR3 contains 15 residues. Trimming took 7 bases from V and 2 from J, leaving 17 bases between them. Per the germline V gene, CDR1 is LNHDA and CDR2 is SQIVND (reference sequence). CDR3 loop: CASNPGETENYGYTF. The CDR3 bases are TGTGCCAGTAACCCCGGGGAGACGGAAAACTATGGCTACACCTTC.

V is TRBV6-1 and J is TRBJ2-7; TRBD2 matches 9 bases. J lost 0 bases, V lost 5 bases, and 2 bases had no gene match. Germline CDR1 MNHNS, CDR2 SASEGT. CDR3 length: 14 amino acids. The chain's CDR3 is CASSLAGASYEQYF. The CDR3 DNA reads TGTGCCAGCAGTTTAGCGGGAGCCTCCTACGAGCAGTACTTC.

Here the CDR3 DNA reads TGCGCCAGCAGGACGGACAGGCGGTACAATGAGCAGTTCTTC. Its translation is CASRTDRRYNEQFF. This chain joins TRBV4-1 and TRBJ2-1; 7 positions agree with TRBD1. Losses at the gene ends were 6 bases for V and 4 bases for J; bases not matched to a gene: 6. Germline CDR1 is MGHRA and CDR2 is YSYEKL. CDR3 length: 14 amino acids.

The V and J genes are TRBV15 and TRBJ2-1, with TRBD2 as a possible D gene (6 bases). V gave up 0 bases and J gave up 9 bases, with 9 bases separating them. This CDR3 contains 13 residues. CDR1 is LNHNV and CDR2 is YYDKDF in the germline V gene (reference sequence). Written as DNA, the CDR3 is TGTGCCACCAGCAGAGACCAGGGAGGTGAGCAGTTCTTC. It encodes CATSRDQGGEQFF.

V is TRBV6-5 and J is TRBJ2-7, with TRBD1 identical over 7 bases. Germline values: CDR1 MNHEY, CDR2 SVGAGI. CDR3 length equals 14 residues. The J segment lost 1 base and the V segment lost 2 bases, leaving 2 bases of the junction unmatched. The CDR3 loop is CASSYEGQSYEQYF. Written as DNA, the CDR3 is TGTGCCAGCAGTTACGAGGGACAGTCCTACGAGCAGTACTTC.

The chain carries TRBV30 and TRBJ1-4; 11 bases are a match to TRBD1. Germline V gene data show CDR1 as GTSNPN and CDR2 as SVGIG (reference sequence). There are 14 residues in the CDR3. V lost 4 bases and J lost 5; bases outside the gene matches: 3. The CDR3: CAWMGTGGNEKLFF. CDR3 DNA sequence: TGTGCCTGGATGGGGACAGGGGGAAATGAAAAACTGTTTTTT.

V gene TRBV6-5 combines with J gene TRBJ1-3; a possible D gene is TRBD1 (6 bases). This CDR3 region has 13 residues. V was shortened by 4 bases and J by 3 bases, with 7 bases between the two germline ends. CDR1 is MNHEY and CDR2 is SVGAGI in the germline V gene. The CDR3, as DNA: TGTGCCAGCAGTTTGGACAGTGGAAACACCATATATTTT. Its protein product is CASSLDSGNTIYF.

This chain connects TRBV6-1 to TRBJ1-5; D gene unclear. The V gene lost 6 bases and the J gene lost 2 bases, with 11 bases spanning the gap. This CDR3 is 14 amino acids long. Germline CDR1 MNHNS, CDR2 SASEGT. In DNA, the CDR3 is TGTGCCAGCAGCACCTCTCCGGGCAATCAGCCCCAGCATTTT. Its translation: CASSTSPGNQPQHF.

The genes are TRBV19 and TRBJ2-6; the D gene is possibly TRBD2 (5 bases). In germline, CDR1 is LNHDA, CDR2 SQIVND (reference sequence). CDR3 length equals 17 residues. Trimming took 3 bases from V and 7 from J, leaving 19 bases between them. This chain's CDR3 is CASSIQISSFDANVLTF. CDR3 DNA: TGTGCCAGTAGTATCCAGATATCTAGCTTCGATGCCAACGTCCTGACTTTC.

The chain links TRBV6-1 to TRBJ1-1; D uncertain. Per the germline V gene, CDR1 is MNHNS and CDR2 is SASEGT. The CDR3 is 13 residues long. The V end lost 5 bases, the J end lost 1 base, and 8 bases lay between the germline ends. CDR3 region: CASSPGGNTEAFF. CDR3 DNA sequence: TGTGCCAGCAGTCCCGGCGGGAACACTGAAGCTTTCTTT.

V is TRBV10-3 and J is TRBJ2-1; TRBD1 agrees at 9 bases. Trimming removed 6 bases from V and 6 bases from J; junction bases left unmatched: 3. The germline CDR1 and CDR2 sequences are ENHRY and SYGVKD. CDR3 length: 13 amino acids. DNA of the CDR3: TGTGCCATCAGGGAGACAGGGGGCAATGAGCAGTTCTTC. It specifies CAIRETGGNEQFF.

About this clone itself: One end of the junction does not line up with germline, which may come from a read error. The chain employs TRBV7-9 and TRBJ1-2; D remains unclear. This CDR3 spans 13 amino acids. CDR1 is SEHNR, CDR2 FQNEAQ, per germline (reference sequence). The CDR3 spells CASKPTANYGYIF. In DNA form, the CDR3 reads TGTGCCAGCAAACCGACGGCCAACTATGGCTACATCTTC.

The chain is built from TRBV19 and TRBJ1-3; D not resolved. V was shortened by 7 bases and J by 2 bases, with 12 bases between the two germline ends. The CDR3 sequence is 14 residues long. CDR1 LNHDA and CDR2 SQIVND come from the germline V gene (reference sequence). In nucleotides, the CDR3 is TGTGCCAGTATTTCAGAATCCGCTGGAAACACCATATATTTT. It codes for CASISESAGNTIYF.

The chain combines TRBV4-1 with TRBJ1-2; D unclear. Deletions cut 4 bases from V and 7 bases from J, with 16 bases between. The germline CDR1 and CDR2 sequences are MGHRA and YSYEKL. The length of the CDR3 is 14 residues. The CDR3 region has the DNA TGCGCCAGCAGCCCGACGGAGAATAATGCTGGCTACACCTTC. Translation gives CASSPTENNAGYTF.

This chain joins TRBV7-9 and TRBJ2-1; 9 bases match TRBD1. The CDR3 loop spans 14 amino acids. Germline-derived CDR1 and CDR2 are SEHNR and FQNEAQ (reference sequence). V was pared by 5 bases and J by 9 bases, with 8 bases of the junction left unmatched. The CDR3 protein is CASSTNRGQGEQFF. The DNA for the CDR3 is TGTGCCAGCAGCACGAACAGGGGGCAGGGTGAGCAGTTCTTC.

The chain uses TRBV5-1 and TRBJ1-1, with D hard to call. Germline assignment: CDR1 SGHRS and CDR2 YFSETQ. The CDR3 has 14 residues. Trimming stripped 4 bases from V and 3 bases from J, with 13 bases between. CDR3 in DNA: TGCGCCAGCAGCGTGTTAAGCCAGGACACTGAAGCTTTCTTT. Translating it yields CASSVLSQDTEAFF.

The chain is built from TRBV7-9 and TRBJ2-7; possible D gene TRBD2, 6 bases. The germline V gene encodes CDR1 SEHNR and CDR2 FQNEAQ (reference sequence). V was shortened by 2 bases and J by 6 bases, with 14 bases between the two germline ends. This CDR3 is 14 amino acids long. As DNA, the CDR3 is TGTGCCAGCAGCTTAACGGGACTCCTCTCCGAGCAGTACTTC. The encoded protein is CASSLTGLLSEQYF.

The rearrangement joins TRBV14 to TRBJ2-7; 9 bases line up with TRBD1. Germline V gene lookup returns CDR1 SGHDN and CDR2 FVKESK. The CDR3 covers 13 residues. Trimming removed 0 bases from V and 9 bases from J; junction bases left unmatched: 3. The chain's CDR3 is CASSQDLGQGQYF. CDR3 bases: TGTGCCAGCAGCCAAGATTTGGGACAGGGGCAGTACTTC.

The V call is TRBV30, the J call TRBJ2-5, with D possibly TRBD1 on 6 matching bases. Looked up from germline, CDR1 is GTSNPN and CDR2 is SVGIG (reference sequence). The CDR3 covers 12 residues. V was shortened by 1 base and J by 7 bases, with 10 bases between the two germline ends. CDR3 nucleotide sequence: TGTGCCTGGAGTGCCTGGGGGCTGACCCAGTACTTC. It encodes CAWSAWGLTQYF.

This rearrangement joins TRBV30 to TRBJ2-3; 10 bases align to TRBD2. Germline V gene data show CDR1 as GTSNPN and CDR2 as SVGIG (reference sequence). Unmatched junction bases numbered 4, after V lost 3 bases and J lost 4 bases. The CDR3 has 14 residues. CDR3 region: CAWRLAGYADTQYF. The CDR3, as DNA: TGTGCCTGGAGACTAGCGGGGTACGCAGATACGCAGTATTTT.

The chain employs TRBV6-4 and TRBJ2-3; D ambiguous. The germline V and J ends were trimmed by 0 bases and 3 bases, with 13 bases remaining between them. This CDR3 spans 16 amino acids. Germline CDR1 and CDR2: MRHNA and SNTAGT. The CDR3 loop is CASSDSQSKETDTQYF. CDR3 sequence (DNA): TGTGCCAGCAGTGACTCCCAATCTAAGGAGACAGATACGCAGTATTTT.

The chain combines TRBV30 with TRBJ2-5, with 10 bases lining up with TRBD1. The CDR3 runs 14 residues. Per the germline V gene, CDR1 is GTSNPN and CDR2 is SVGIG (reference sequence). With V trimmed by 5 bases and J by 3 bases, 6 bases remained unmatched. The CDR3 nucleotides are TGTGCCTGGGACACGGACAGGGGGGAAGAGACCCAGTACTTC. Its translation: CAWDTDRGEETQYF. Looking up the rest from reference TRBV30 and TRBJ2-5 gives the full variable domain: SQTIHQWPATLVQPVGSPLSLECTVEGTSNPNLYWYRQAAGRGLQLLFYSVGIGQISSEVPQNLSASRPQDRQFILSSKKLLLSDSGFYLCAWDTDRGEETQYFGPGTRLLVL.

This rearrangement joins TRBV5-7 to TRBJ2-5; maybe TRBD1 (5 bases). TRBV5-7 is noted as an ORF with a role that remains uncertain. This CDR3 is 18 amino acids long. The V end was cut by 2 bases, the J end by 3 bases, with 23 bases between. The CDR3 reads CASSFLPLRGTFEETQYF. Here the CDR3 DNA reads TGTGCCAGCAGCTTCCTCCCCCTTAGGGGAACTTTTGAAGAGACCCAGTACTTC.

The chain employs TRBV7-9 and TRBJ2-7; D remains unclear. Per the germline V gene, CDR1 is SEHNR and CDR2 is FQNEAQ (reference sequence). V lost 0 bases and J lost 3, with 9 bases in between. The CDR3 is 14 amino acids. DNA of the CDR3: TGTGCCAGCAGCTTAGCCTTAGAGGACTACGAGCAGTACTTC. Translating gives CASSLALEDYEQYF. Together with reference TRBV7-9 and TRBJ2-7, the CDR3 gives the full variable domain: DTGVSQNPRHKITKRGQNVTFRCDPISEHNRLYWYRQTLGQGPEFLTYFQNEAQLEKSRLLSDRFSAERPKGSFSTLEIQRTEQGDSAMYLCASSLALEDYEQYFGPGTRLTVT.

The chain employs TRBV7-9 and TRBJ1-2; 8 positions agree with TRBD1. The germline CDR1 and CDR2 sequences are SEHNR and FQNEAQ (reference sequence). The CDR3 loop spans 16 amino acids. The J segment lost 5 bases and the V segment lost 3 bases, leaving 11 bases of the junction unmatched. CDR3 bases: TGTGCCAGCAGCTTGGAGGGACAGGCATGGGATTATGGCTACACCTTC. Its translation is CASSLEGQAWDYGYTF.

The rearrangement links TRBV29-1 to TRBJ2-5; D is possibly TRBD1 (6 bases). Trimming stripped 6 bases from V and 5 bases from J, with 19 bases between. This CDR3 contains 14 residues. Germline lookup yields CDR1 SQVTM and CDR2 ANQGSEA. DNA for the CDR3: TGCAGCGTATCCCTGATTGGGGGCTCGGAGACCCAGTACTTC. Translation gives CSVSLIGGSETQYF.

CDR3 protein: CASSPKTLSAYGYTF. The CDR3 DNA sequence: TGTGCCAGCAGTCCAAAGACACTTAGCGCCTATGGCTACACCTTC. The chain couples TRBV27 to TRBJ1-2; D not resolved. V lost 5 bases and J lost 4, with 17 bases in between. The CDR3 has 15 residues. CDR1 and CDR2 from the germline V gene are MNHEY and SMNVEV (reference sequence).

J is TRBJ2-7 and V is TRBV5-1; 9 nucleotides match TRBD2. The CDR3 is 14 residues long. Germline CDR1 is SGHRS and CDR2 is YFSETQ. J was trimmed by 4 bases and V by 4 bases; bases with no gene match: 6. The DNA of the CDR3 is TGCGCCAGCAGCCTATTTAGCGGGAGTTACGAGCAGTACTTC. This translates into CASSLFSGSYEQYF.